Below are 22 T cell receptor beta chains sequenced from a single sample in a study of T cell repertoires in cytomegalovirus infection. These TCRs are of unknown antigen specificity. TCRdb processed the reads anew with MiXCR; each CDR3 protein has one entry. The sample consists of 95,000 to 120,000 distinct CDR3 sequences, 30% of them appearing once. Sequenced material: CD8+ T cells from cultured PBMCs, taken from culture after CMV antigen stimulation. These receptors came from a human donor in good health (CMV status not recorded). Some clones in this sample may be carry-over from other donors' samples.

The chain links TRBV6-2 or TRBV6-3 to TRBJ1-5, with 10 positions matching TRBD1. The ends lost 0 bases at V and 3 bases at J; junction bases unmatched: 5. The CDR3 has 17 residues. Looked up from germline, CDR1 is MNHEY and CDR2 is SVGEGT. CDR3 sequence reads: CASSYSIGTGDNQPQHF. CDR3 DNA: TGTGCCAGCAGTTACTCGATTGGGACAGGGGACAATCAGCCCCAGCATTTT.

This chain connects TRBV27 to TRBJ2-5; 7 bases fit TRBD2. This CDR3 spans 16 amino acids. The V segment lost 8 bases and the J segment 2 bases; nucleotides outside the gene matches: 14. The germline V gene has CDR1 MNHEY and CDR2 SMNVEV (reference sequence). DNA for the CDR3: TGTGCCAGCGGGGGGGGAAGCCGACAAATACAAGAGACCCAGTACTTC. Residues: CASGGGSRQIQETQYF.

The chain employs TRBV12-3 or TRBV12-4 and TRBJ2-2, with D perhaps assigned TRBD1 or TRBD2 (6 bases each). The V and J ends lost 5 bases and 1 base respectively, with 11 bases between them. The CDR3 extends over 15 amino acids. CDR3 coding DNA: TGTGCCAGCAGTGGCGGGACAATGAACACCGGGGAGCTGTTTTTT. Encoded protein: CASSGGTMNTGELFF.

This clonotype was found a few times. The V gene is TRBV11-2, the J gene TRBJ2-3; a weak D match, TRBD1 (6 bases). Trimming left V 5 bases short and J 3 bases short, with 24 bases between. CDR1 is SGHAT and CDR2 is FQNNGV in the germline V gene. CDR3 length: 18 amino acids. CDR3 loop: CASSVGGYRGPLTDTQYF. CDR3 sequence (DNA): TGTGCCAGCAGCGTAGGGGGTTACCGGGGTCCTCTAACAGATACGCAGTATTTT.

The sample holds many counts of this clonotype. The V and J genes are TRBV7-6 and TRBJ1-4; D may be TRBD1 (5 bases). Germline V gene lookup returns CDR1 SGHVS and CDR2 FNYEAQ. This CDR3 has 16 residues. Trimming pared 6 bases from V and 1 base from J, leaving 15 bases between. CDR3 coding DNA: TGTGCCAGCAGTGCTACCGGGACGCAAACTAATGAAAAACTGTTTTTT. It yields the protein CASSATGTQTNEKLFF.

This clonotype was observed a few times. The V call is TRBV7-2, the J call TRBJ1-1; TRBD1 agrees at 7 bases. J lost 0 bases, V lost 1 base, and 5 bases had no gene match. The germline V gene has CDR1 SGHTA and CDR2 FQGNSA. The CDR3 sequence is 16 residues long. In DNA, the CDR3 is TGTGCCAGCAGCTTAGTGTCAGGGGGAATGAACACTGAAGCTTTCTTT. Residues: CASSLVSGGMNTEAFF.

The rearrangement links TRBV2 to TRBJ2-1, with D possibly matching TRBD2 (7 bases). CDR1 is SNHLY, CDR2 FYNNEI, per germline. Trimming shortened V by 4 bases and J by 2 bases, and 15 bases separated the two germline ends. The CDR3 runs 16 residues. CDR3 in DNA: TGTGCCAGCAGTGTTGTGGCGGGGGCCCCCTACAATGAGCAGTTCTTC. Amino acid sequence: CASSVVAGAPYNEQFF.

The V and J genes are TRBV6-5 and TRBJ2-7; 7 bases align to TRBD1. CDR1 and CDR2 from the germline V gene are MNHEY and SVGAGI. The CDR3 spans 14 residues. J gave up 3 bases and V 6 bases, and 8 bases lay outside the gene matches. The CDR3 DNA reads TGTGCCAGCAGGGCGACAGGGACCCGCTACGAGCAGTACTTC. Translating gives CASRATGTRYEQYF.

Written as DNA, the CDR3 is TGCGCCAGCAGCCACTCAGGAGCGGGGGCGCGGGAGCAGTACTTC. Translation gives CASSHSGAGAREQYF. The chain links TRBV4-1 to TRBJ2-7; TRBD2 aligns across 8 bases. Looked up from germline, CDR1 is MGHRA and CDR2 is YSYEKL. The length of the CDR3 is 15 residues. V lost 3 bases, J lost 7 bases, and 11 bases stayed unmatched.

The CDR3 DNA reads as TGCGCCAGCAGCCAAGCGACAGGGGTAGCCAAAAACATTCAGTACTTC. Translated, it gives CASSQATGVAKNIQYF. The chain combines TRBV4-1 with TRBJ2-4; 8 bases agree with TRBD1. Germline-derived CDR1 and CDR2 are MGHRA and YSYEKL. The V and J ends lost 1 base and 0 bases, in that order; junction bases with no gene match: 2. CDR3 length: 16 residues.

This clonotype was detected only a few times. The gene calls are TRBV7-6 and TRBJ2-3; the D gene is possibly TRBD1 (6 bases). The CDR3 is made up of 16 amino acids. Trimming shortened V by 4 bases and J by 6 bases, and 20 bases separated the two germline ends. The germline V gene encodes CDR1 SGHVS and CDR2 FNYEAQ. The CDR3 bases are TGTGCCAGCAGCTCCCTGGGTCAGGGGTTGGGGGATACGCAGTATTTT. Encoded protein: CASSSLGQGLGDTQYF.

The chain links TRBV12-3 or TRBV12-4 to TRBJ2-6; no reliable D call. V lost 2 bases, J lost 0 bases, and 11 bases lay in between. The CDR3 consists of 17 residues. The CDR3 here is CASSLLQEISGANVLTF. The CDR3 bases are TGTGCCAGCAGTTTATTGCAGGAAATCTCTGGGGCCAACGTCCTGACTTTC.

CDR3 sequence (DNA): TGTGCCAGCAGTTACGAATTCGGGAACGAGCAGTACTTC. Its translation is CASSYEFGNEQYF. The chain is built from TRBV6-5 and TRBJ2-7, with D perhaps matching TRBD2 (5 bases). The V gene's germline CDR1 is MNHEY and CDR2 SVGAGI. V lost 2 bases and J lost 5, with 10 bases in between. The CDR3 spans 13 residues.

This clonotype was found once. One base away lies a much larger clone, so this may be a sequencing read error. This chain connects TRBV6-8 to TRBJ1-2, with TRBD1 matching 8 bases. Germline CDR1 is MNHGY and CDR2 is SAAAGT. This CDR3 has 15 residues. The trim removed 5 bases at V and 2 bases at J, leaving 7 bases unmatched. In DNA form, the CDR3 reads TGTGCCAGCAGTCCCTTGACAGGGGCCAACTATGGCTACACCTTC. The encoded protein is CASSPLTGANYGYTF.

The chain carries TRBV7-6 and TRBJ2-3, with D tentatively TRBD2 (7 bases). Trimming cost V 6 bases and J 5 bases, with 18 bases left between them. This CDR3 region has 15 residues. The V gene's germline CDR1 is SGHVS and CDR2 FNYEAQ. CDR3 protein: CASSIGGGPGDTQYF. The DNA for the CDR3 is TGTGCCAGCAGTATAGGGGGGGGGCCGGGAGATACGCAGTATTTT.

The chain is built from TRBV4-1 and TRBJ2-7; 11 nucleotides agree with TRBD1. The trim removed 4 bases at V and 1 base at J, leaving 6 bases unmatched. The CDR3 has 16 amino acids. Germline CDR1 reads MGHRA; CDR2 reads YSYEKL. CDR3 residues: CASSRSGTGGSYEQYF. DNA of the CDR3: TGCGCCAGCAGCCGCTCTGGGACAGGGGGTTCCTACGAGCAGTACTTC.

This clonotype was counted only a few times. This rearrangement joins TRBV7-2 to TRBJ2-1; the match to TRBD2 covers 8 bases. CDR3 length: 18 residues. Trimming removed 1 base from V and 7 bases from J; junction bases left unmatched: 15. Per germline, CDR1 SGHTA and CDR2 FQGNSA. This CDR3 reads CASSLGRAERGPRNEQFF. In nucleotides, the CDR3 is TGTGCCAGCAGCTTAGGTAGGGCCGAGCGGGGGCCACGAAATGAGCAGTTCTTC.

This clonotype was seen more than once but under ten times. The rearrangement links TRBV9 to TRBJ2-3; TRBD1 agrees at 7 bases. Per the germline V gene, CDR1 is SGDLS and CDR2 is YYNGEE. J was trimmed by 3 bases and V by 0 bases; bases with no gene match: 4. The CDR3 length is 15 residues. The CDR3 is CASSVGTGDTDTQYF. The CDR3 DNA sequence: TGTGCCAGCAGCGTAGGGACAGGAGATACAGATACGCAGTATTTT.

The chain is built from TRBV11-2 and TRBJ2-5, with D perhaps matching TRBD1 or TRBD2 (5 bases each). Germline V gene data show CDR1 as SGHAT and CDR2 as FQNNGV. V lost 5 bases, J lost 1 base, and 14 bases lay in between. The CDR3 has 15 residues. The CDR3, as DNA: TGTGCCAGCAGCGAGGGGCTCGGCCGCCAAGAGACCCAGTACTTC. Its translation: CASSEGLGRQETQYF.

The sample holds a few counts of this clonotype. The genes are TRBV10-3 and TRBJ1-5; D is possibly TRBD1 (5 bases). The V gene lost 4 bases and the J gene lost 8 bases, with 12 bases spanning the gap. The length of the CDR3 is 13 residues. Germline V gene sequence: CDR1 ENHRY, CDR2 SYGVKD. The CDR3 sequence is CAISGIGGEPQHF. For the CDR3, the DNA is TGTGCCATCAGTGGCATTGGGGGGGAGCCCCAGCATTTT.

This clonotype has a handful of counts. The chain combines TRBV4-3 with TRBJ1-4; maybe TRBD1 (5 bases). The germline gives CDR1 LGHNA, CDR2 YSLEER. The CDR3 loop spans 16 amino acids. V was clipped by 0 bases and J by 6 bases, with 14 bases between them. The CDR3 loop reads CASSQDQGSSDEKLFF. DNA for the CDR3: TGCGCCAGCAGCCAAGATCAGGGCTCGTCGGATGAAAAACTGTTTTTT.

Many counts were recorded for this clonotype. V gene TRBV7-8 combines with J gene TRBJ2-7; D gene uncertain. From germline, CDR1 is SGHVS and CDR2 FQNEAQ. The V and J ends lost 5 bases and 4 bases respectively, with 15 bases between them. This CDR3 comprises 14 residues. CDR3 in DNA: TGTGCCAGCAGCCAAGTCATGGGTGATTACGAGCAGTACTTC. It specifies CASSQVMGDYEQYF.